This T cell receptor beta chain originates from a study of vaccination and CD4 T cells after COVID-19. The CDR3 runs to 14 residues. Looked up from germline, CDR1 is MGHDK and CDR2 is SYGVNS. Losses at the gene ends were 3 bases for V and 4 bases for J; bases not matched to a gene: 4. Of note for this clonotype: Its antigen is undetermined.

Treatment: approximately 10-day PBMC culture with coronavirus spike peptide pools or control peptides (ViraFEST assay). The Oncomine TCR Beta short-read assay was applied to DNA of cultured CD4+ T cells. TCRdb re-analysed the PCR reads in MiXCR, keeping a single row per CDR3 protein. The table has 1,500 to 2,000 distinct CDR3 sequences, 70% to 75% seen once. This clonotype was sampled from a human donor who had recovered from COVID-19. The sample here was CD4+ T cells from blood, cultured in vitro, taken after SARS-CoV-2 vaccination. The chain carries TRBV25-1 and TRBJ2-5; 8 bases match TRBD2. The CDR3 region is CASSDGTRAETQYF. The CDR3 DNA reads as TGTGCCAGCAGTGACGGGACTAGGGCAGAGACCCAGTACTTC. Drawing the rest from reference TRBV25-1 and TRBJ2-5, the complete variable domain is EADIYQTPRYLVIGTGKKITLECSQTMGHDKMYWYQQDPGMELHLIHYSYGVNSTEKGDLSSESTVSRIRTEHFPLTLESARPSHTSQYLCASSDGTRAETQYFGPGTRLLVL.